This T cell receptor beta chain was observed in a study of T cell repertoires in cytomegalovirus infection. Across the whole study: In the study, CMV epitopes included recently identified HLA-C-restricted and well-studied HLA-B-restricted ones. Matching HLA type and CMV infection were both indicated by public TCR beta signatures.

TCRdb reanalysed the reads using MiXCR and keeps one entry per CDR3 protein. The sample has 900,000 to 950,000 distinct CDR3 sequences; around 29% are singletons. Study-level findings and limits: Cumulative public TCR beta family frequency identified CMV carriers with the relevant HLA. The study found HLA-C-restricted CMV-specific TCR beta clonotypes dominating the ex vivo response.

V lost 7 bases to trimming and J lost 5 bases, with 12 bases between them. Germline CDR1 is MNHEY and CDR2 is SVGAGI. The CDR3 runs 12 residues. A note on this clonotype: Its cognate antigen is unknown.

This clonotype originated in a human donor in good health (CMV status not recorded). Some clones in this sample may be carry-over from other donors' samples. Sequences were derived from cultured CD8+ T cells from PBMCs, sampled from culture after CMV antigen stimulation. This chain joins TRBV6-5 and TRBJ2-7; D unclear. DNA for the CDR3: TGTGCCAGCACCGACTGGGCTGACGAGCAGTACTTC. Translated: CASTDWADEQYF.